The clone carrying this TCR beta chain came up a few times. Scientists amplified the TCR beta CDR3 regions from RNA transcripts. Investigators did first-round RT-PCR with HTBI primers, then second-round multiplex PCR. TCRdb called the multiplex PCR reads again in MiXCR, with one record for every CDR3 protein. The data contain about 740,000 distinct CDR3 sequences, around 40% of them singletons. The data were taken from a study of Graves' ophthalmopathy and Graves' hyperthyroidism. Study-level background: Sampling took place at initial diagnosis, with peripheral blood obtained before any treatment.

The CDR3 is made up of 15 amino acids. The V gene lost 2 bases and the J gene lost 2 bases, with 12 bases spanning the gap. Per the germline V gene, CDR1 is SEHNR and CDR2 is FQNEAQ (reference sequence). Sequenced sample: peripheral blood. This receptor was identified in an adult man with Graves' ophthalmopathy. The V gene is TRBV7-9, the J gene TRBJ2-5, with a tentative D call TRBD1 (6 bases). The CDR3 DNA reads TGTGCCAGCAGCTTAATGACAGGACAGCAAGAGACCCAGTACTTC. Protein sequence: CASSLMTGQQETQYF. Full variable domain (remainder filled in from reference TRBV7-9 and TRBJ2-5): DTGVSQNPRHKITKRGQNVTFRCDPISEHNRLYWYRQTLGQGPEFLTYFQNEAQLEKSRLLSDRFSAERPKGSFSTLEIQRTEQGDSAMYLCASSLMTGQQETQYFGPGTRLLVL.